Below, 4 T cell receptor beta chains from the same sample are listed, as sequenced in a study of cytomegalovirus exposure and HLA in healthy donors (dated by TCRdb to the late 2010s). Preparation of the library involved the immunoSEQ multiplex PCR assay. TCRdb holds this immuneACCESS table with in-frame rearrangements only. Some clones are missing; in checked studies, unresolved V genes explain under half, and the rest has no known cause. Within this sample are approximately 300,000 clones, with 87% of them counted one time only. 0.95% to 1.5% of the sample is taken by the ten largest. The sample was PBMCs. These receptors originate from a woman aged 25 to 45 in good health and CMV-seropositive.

CDR3 DNA: TGTGCCTGGAGTGTATCGGGACTAGCGGCGGGAGATACGCAGTATTTT. Amino acids: CAWSVSGLAAGDTQYF. This chain uses TRBV30 with TRBJ2-3; TRBD2 agrees at 11 bases. Germline CDR1 reads GTSNPN; CDR2 reads SVGIG (reference sequence). With V trimmed by 0 bases and J by 5 bases, 7 bases remained unmatched. The CDR3 runs 16 residues.

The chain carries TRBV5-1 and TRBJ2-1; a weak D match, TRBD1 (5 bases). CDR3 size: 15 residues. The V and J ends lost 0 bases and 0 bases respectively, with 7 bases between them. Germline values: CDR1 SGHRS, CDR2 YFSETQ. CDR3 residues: CASSLGTSSYNEQFF. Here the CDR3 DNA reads TGCGCCAGCAGCTTGGGGACAAGCTCCTACAATGAGCAGTTCTTC.

CDR3 DNA: TGCGCCAGCAGCTTCGGGACAGGGGGCAGCTATGGCTACACCTTC. Amino acids: CASSFGTGGSYGYTF. This chain connects TRBV4-3 to TRBJ1-2, with 12 bases that match TRBD1. Germline CDR1 and CDR2: LGHNA and YSLEER. The CDR3 runs to 15 residues. V lost 5 bases, J lost 4 bases, and 5 bases stayed unmatched.

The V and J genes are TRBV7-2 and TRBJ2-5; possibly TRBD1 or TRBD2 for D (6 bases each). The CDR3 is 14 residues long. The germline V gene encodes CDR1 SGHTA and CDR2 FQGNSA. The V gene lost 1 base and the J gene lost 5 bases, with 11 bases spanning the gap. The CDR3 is CASSLVRGGETQYF. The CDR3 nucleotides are TGTGCCAGCAGCTTAGTGAGAGGGGGGGAGACCCAGTACTTC.